Listed below are T cell receptor beta chains from one sample, sequenced in a study of cytomegalovirus exposure and HLA in healthy donors. TCRdb keeps only in-frame clones here, not all; method: immunoSEQ multiplex PCR. The data hold about 70,000 clones, with roughly two thirds observed a single time. Material for sequencing was PBMCs. These receptors all stem from a man aged 35-49 years in good health and CMV-seropositive. The CDR3 runs from the conserved cysteine through the conserved F or W. The D gene is left open where the match is weak. Expanded clones get a size class; other rows say once, few or many, or leave the size out.

V,D,J,size,CDR3,DNA
TRBV25-1,NA,TRBJ2-4,NA,CASSETSGAALAKNIQYF,TGTGCCAGCAGTGAAACCTCGGGAGCGGCGCTAGCCAAAAACATTCAGTACTTC
TRBV2,TRBD1,TRBJ2-7,NA,CASSWTGGSEQYF,TGTGCCAGCAGCTGGACAGGGGGCAGTGAGCAGTACTTC
TRBV7-2,NA,TRBJ2-2,NA,CASSLVQITGELFF,TGTGCCAGCAGCTTAGTGCAGATCACCGGGGAGCTGTTTTTT
TRBV29-1,NA,TRBJ1-1,NA,CSVEYSLNTEAFF,TGCAGCGTTGAATATTCTTTGAACACTGAAGCTTTCTTT
TRBV27,NA,TRBJ2-7,NA,CASSSVDTFYEQYF,TGTGCCAGCAGTTCTGTGGACACGTTCTACGAGCAGTACTTC
TRBV6-5,NA,TRBJ2-7,NA,CASSYSTGASHEQYF,TGTGCCAGCAGTTACTCGACAGGTGCAAGCCACGAGCAGTACTTC
TRBV4-2,NA,TRBJ2-7,NA,CASSQDLAYEQYF,TGTGCCAGCAGCCAAGATTTAGCGTACGAGCAGTACTTC
TRBV7-9,TRBD1,TRBJ2-5,medium-sized,CASSRRTGLLETQYF,TGTGCCAGCAGCCGCCGGACAGGGCTATTGGAGACCCAGTACTTC
TRBV5-1,NA,TRBJ1-6,NA,CASSLGTRAYNSPLHF,TGCGCCAGCAGCTTGGGCACCAGGGCCTATAATTCACCCCTCCACTTT
TRBV7-2,NA,TRBJ2-1,NA,CASSLDRVPYNEQFF,TGTGCCAGCAGCTTAGACAGGGTTCCGTACAATGAGCAGTTCTTC
TRBV20-1,NA,TRBJ2-3,NA,CSARSTDTQYF,TGCAGTGCGCGAAGCACAGATACGCAGTATTTT
TRBV5-4,TRBD2,TRBJ2-1,NA,CASSLAGLAGVREQFF,TGTGCCAGCAGCTTGGCGGGACTAGCGGGGGTTCGTGAGCAGTTCTTC
TRBV7-6,NA,TRBJ1-3,NA,CASSLVAGTGNTIYF,TGTGCCAGCAGCTTAGTCGCCGGGACTGGAAACACCATATATTTT
TRBV29-1,NA,TRBJ1-5,NA,CSVEITANQPQHF,TGCAGCGTTGAAATCACAGCTAATCAGCCCCAGCATTTT
TRBV28,NA,TRBJ1-1,few,CASRTIGPAGGTEAFF,TGTGCCAGCAGAACGATCGGCCCCGCGGGAGGCACTGAAGCTTTCTTT
TRBV19,TRBD1,TRBJ2-1,few,CASTRQGAVNEQFF,TGTGCCAGTACCCGACAGGGGGCGGTTAATGAGCAGTTCTTC
TRBV7-6,TRBD2,TRBJ2-5,NA,CASSLEGASGRAEETQYF,TGTGCCAGCAGCTTAGAGGGCGCTAGCGGGAGGGCAGAAGAGACCCAGTACTTC
TRBV28,NA,TRBJ2-2,few,CASRAGSNRELFF,TGTGCCAGCCGGGCAGGGTCCAACCGGGAGCTGTTTTTT
TRBV7-8,TRBD1,TRBJ1-6,NA,CASSFQNRGLGGPLHF,TGTGCCAGCAGCTTCCAAAACAGGGGGCTAGGGGGGCCCCTCCACTTT
TRBV11-3,NA,TRBJ2-7,NA,CASSLGRATYEQYF,TGTGCCAGCAGCTTAGGCAGGGCAACCTACGAGCAGTACTTC
TRBV6-6,NA,TRBJ1-1,large,CASSPTGGNTEAFF,TGTGCCAGCAGTCCGACAGGTGGAAACACTGAAGCTTTCTTT
TRBV13,NA,TRBJ1-6,few,CASSRSQDSPLHF,TGTGCCAGCAGCCGATCCCAGGATTCACCCCTCCACTTT
TRBV19,TRBD1,TRBJ1-1,NA,CASRQWDRVTEAFF,TGTGCCAGTAGACAATGGGACAGGGTCACTGAAGCTTTCTTT
TRBV4-2,TRBD1,TRBJ1-5,NA,CASSQDHGTGRNQPQHF,TGTGCCAGCAGCCAAGATCACGGGACAGGTAGAAATCAGCCCCAGCATTTT
TRBV7-6,NA,TRBJ2-6,NA,CASSPTASEANVLTF,TGTGCCAGCAGCCCGACAGCCTCTGAGGCCAACGTCCTGACTTTC
TRBV19,TRBD2,TRBJ2-4,NA,CASSISSGGGLNIQYF,TGTGCCAGTAGTATTAGCAGCGGGGGGGGATTAAACATTCAGTACTTC
TRBV2,NA,TRBJ1-1,NA,CAKMGLNTEAFF,TGTGCGAAGATGGGGCTGAACACTGAAGCTTTCTTT
TRBV21-1,NA,TRBJ2-7,NA,CASSRGTGGCYEQYF,TGTGCCAGCAGCCGAGGGACAGGGGGCTGCTACGAGCAGTACTTC
TRBV25-1,NA,TRBJ1-1,NA,CASSSGLAEAFF,TGTGCCAGCAGTAGTGGTCTCGCGGAAGCTTTCTTT
TRBV6-5,TRBD1,TRBJ1-1,few,CASSYATGALVGEAFF,TGTGCCAGCAGTTACGCGACAGGGGCGCTGGTCGGTGAAGCTTTCTTT
TRBV29-1,TRBD2,TRBJ2-5,once,CSASTGTRGETQYF,TGCAGCGCCTCAACCGGGACTAGAGGCGAGACCCAGTACTTC
TRBV19,TRBD1,TRBJ1-5,few,CASSQYFGTGGNQPQHF,TGTGCCAGTAGTCAGTATTTCGGGACAGGAGGCAATCAGCCCCAGCATTTT
TRBV18,TRBD1,TRBJ1-5,NA,CASSPQTGGYQPQHF,TGTGCCAGCTCACCCCAGACAGGGGGCTATCAGCCCCAGCATTTT
TRBV2,NA,TRBJ1-1,NA,CAPRGSEANTEAFF,TGTGCCCCCAGAGGGTCAGAAGCGAACACTGAAGCTTTCTTT
TRBV2,NA,TRBJ2-1,NA,CASRPVPSSYNEQFF,TGTGCCAGCAGGCCAGTCCCCAGCTCCTACAATGAGCAGTTCTTC
TRBV14,TRBD2,TRBJ2-5,few,CASSQDWGGGPTQETQYF,TGTGCCAGCAGCCAAGATTGGGGCGGGGGGCCAACTCAAGAGACCCAGTACTTC
TRBV7-9,NA,TRBJ2-7,few,CASSPQTDSYEQYF,TGTGCCAGCAGCCCTCAGACAGACTCCTACGAGCAGTACTTC
TRBV25-1,TRBD2,TRBJ2-7,NA,CASSEPLAGSYEQYF,TGTGCCAGCAGTGAACCCCTAGCGGGGTCCTACGAGCAGTACTTC
TRBV23-1,TRBD1,TRBJ2-7,NA,CASSQFGGTGGYEQYF,TGCGCCAGCAGTCAATTCGGGGGGACAGGGGGCTACGAGCAGTACTTC
TRBV2,TRBD1,TRBJ2-7,NA,CASSEKGAGEQYF,TGTGCCAGCAGTGAAAAGGGGGCAGGGGAGCAGTACTTC
TRBV2,TRBD2,TRBJ2-5,NA,CATLETSVIQETQYF,TGTGCCACCCTTGAGACTAGCGTGATCCAAGAGACCCAGTACTTC
TRBV28,NA,TRBJ1-6,NA,CASSPGGVNNSPLHF,TGTGCCAGCAGTCCCGGGGGGGTGAATAATTCACCCCTCCACTTT